This TCR beta chain is from a study of blood T cell repertoires in COVID-19 (dated by TCRdb to between 2020 and 2021). Looking at the study overall: Samples from collaborators originated in the United States, Italy and Spain and spanned both the acute and convalescent phases of COVID-19. The repertoires were made available in a free public database intended to serve as a resource for research on the immune response to SARS-CoV-2. The material from the prospective study consisted of cDNA or gDNA derived from T cells, B-cell-depleted T cells, or PBMCs. The samples were drawn from two sources: the first 160 participants of the ongoing ImmuneRACE study, and 1,200 or so subjects contributed by 6 global collaborators. Where HLA class I and class II types were available, the types were taken from metadata supplied by the sample provider, not from assay-based typing. The sample metadata nearly always contained a de-identified subject ID, COVID-19 status, age in years and sex. The dataset comprised deeply sampled blood TCRbeta repertoires from subjects exposed to, actively infected with, or recovered from COVID-19.

Sequences SGDLS (CDR1) and YYNGEE (CDR2) are obtained from the germline V gene. V drops 0 bases and J drops 5 bases, leaving 14 bases in between. The CDR3 has 15 amino acids, counting the end cysteine and phenylalanine. Only the CDR3 DNA is retained, 45 bases long and in frame from the first base. Results the study describes overall, beyond this receptor: The quantity of clinical and demographic metadata differed by source and by participant and was supplied without curation.

Comments on this clone: The antigen this receptor binds is unknown. Base qualities are not at hand, and no much larger clone is one base apart.

The collaborating institutions used their own protocols to collect whole blood in K2EDTA tubes. Collaborator samples were shipped for TCRbeta analysis as frozen whole blood, isolated PBMCs, or DNA extracted from either sample type. TCRbeta CDR3 regions were amplified from genomic DNA using the immunoSEQ Assay, a bias-controlled multiplex PCR. Per the original workflow: The number of nucleated cells in each sample was estimated from the amplification of reference gene primers within the assay. To quantify the absolute abundance of each unique TCRbeta CDR3 rearrangement, sequence reads were collapsed and filtered. Productive Simpson clonality was computed per sample as the square root of Simpson's diversity index over productive rearrangements. TCRdb re-hosts the immuneACCESS table, in-frame sequences only. Its copies lack some clones; in the studies checked, an unresolved V gene accounts for under half of them, and the cause for the rest is not known. V and J calls and clone size come straight from that table; D and trimming were deduced from the DNA. Within this sample are roughly 120,000 clones, with 70% to 90% of them counted one time only. The ten most abundant clones make up 3.4% of the sample.

Material for sequencing was peripheral blood. The V and J genes are TRBV9 and TRBJ1-2; TRBD1 could be the D gene, as 6 bases match. The TCR was taken from a man aged 35-49 years with acute or convalescent COVID-19. The sequenced DNA is TGTGCCAGCAGCGTAGCCCCAGGGGCTGGTTATGGCTACACCTTC. Protein translation: CASSVAPGAGYGYTF. With the rest looked up from the reference TRBV9 and TRBJ1-2 genes rather than sequenced, the full variable domain is DSGVTQTPKHLITATGQRVTLRCSPRSGDLSVYWYQQSLDQGLQFLIQYYNGEERAKGNILERFSAQQFPDLHSELNLSSLELGDSALYFCASSVAPGAGYGYTFGSGTRLTVV.